Each of the 32 T cell receptor beta chains below was sequenced from the same sample in a study of T-cell memory formation after mild COVID-19. A single record per CDR3 protein comes from TCRdb applying MiXCR to the 5' RACE reads. The sample holds under 400,000 distinct CDR3 sequences, 25% to 30% seen once. Input material: PBMCs or a T cell subset sorted from them (not recorded which). Every receptor here comes from an adult woman who had mild COVID-19 (a few samples of this study predate the infection). Cell type and time point are not known.

This clonotype was detected a few times. V gene TRBV5-1 combines with J gene TRBJ1-4; weak D call: TRBD1 (6 bases). Germline V gene data show CDR1 as SGHRS and CDR2 as YFSETQ. V lost 2 bases and J lost 10, with 12 bases in between. This CDR3 has 13 amino acids. CDR3 nucleotides: TGCGCCAGCAGCTTTGGGGGGGCTGGAAAACTGTTTTTT. This sequence encodes CASSFGGAGKLFF. Combining the CDR3 with reference TRBV5-1 and TRBJ1-4 gives the whole variable domain KAGVTQTPRYLIKTRGQQVTLSCSPISGHRSVSWYQQTPGQGLQFLFEYFSETQRNKGNFPGRFSGRQFSNSRSEMNVSTLELGDSALYLCASSFGGAGKLFFGSGTQLSVL.

The rearrangement joins TRBV20-1 to TRBJ2-5, with D possibly being TRBD2 (6 bases). Germline CDR1 is DFQATT and CDR2 is SNEGSKA (reference sequence). Between the trimmed V and J ends, which lost 6 bases and 0 bases, there was a span of 20 bases. The CDR3 runs to 16 residues. The CDR3 DNA follows: TGCAGTGCCAAACCTGACAGCGGGCCATACCAAGAGACCCAGTACTTC. It yields the protein CSAKPDSGPYQETQYF.

V and J are TRBV30 and TRBJ1-1; D uncertain. CDR1 is GTSNPN and CDR2 is SVGIG in the germline V gene (reference sequence). CDR3 size: 13 residues. V was trimmed by 3 bases and J by 0 bases, leaving 8 bases between them. CDR3 bases: TGTGCCTGGAGCCAGCAGGTGAACACTGAAGCTTTCTTT. Translated: CAWSQQVNTEAFF. Filled out from reference TRBV30 and TRBJ1-1, the complete variable domain reads SQTIHQWPATLVQPVGSPLSLECTVEGTSNPNLYWYRQAAGRGLQLLFYSVGIGQISSEVPQNLSASRPQDRQFILSSKKLLLSDSGFYLCAWSQQVNTEAFFGQGTRLTVV.

This clonotype came up a few times. V is TRBV20-1 and J is TRBJ2-3; tentative D call: TRBD2 (5 bases). The CDR3 covers 18 residues. Germline CDR1 reads DFQATT; CDR2 reads SNEGSKA (reference sequence). V gave up 3 bases and J gave up 7 bases, with 29 bases separating them. CDR3 sequence: CSASPPRRGSNPMHTQYF. In DNA, the CDR3 is TGCAGTGCTAGCCCTCCGCGGCGCGGGTCTAACCCCATGCATACGCAGTATTTT.

The V and J genes are TRBV12-3 or TRBV12-4 and TRBJ2-3; D might be TRBD1 (6 bases). The V gene lost 3 bases and the J gene lost 3 bases, with 10 bases spanning the gap. The CDR3 covers 14 residues. This CDR3 reads CASSFGGATDTQYF. CDR3 DNA sequence: TGTGCCAGCAGTTTTGGGGGCGCAACAGATACGCAGTATTTT.

This clonotype has just a few counts. V is TRBV6-5 and J is TRBJ2-2; 7 bases match TRBD1. Per the germline V gene, CDR1 is MNHEY and CDR2 is SVGAGI. The CDR3 contains 15 residues. V dropped 5 bases and J dropped 1; count of bases not matched to a gene: 4. The CDR3 DNA reads TGTGCCAGCAGTCGGACAGGCGGGAACACCGGGGAGCTGTTTTTT. This encodes CASSRTGGNTGELFF.

This clonotype was observed a handful of times. The chain employs TRBV7-9 and TRBJ2-3; 9 nucleotides line up with TRBD1. This CDR3 region has 15 residues. V dropped 4 bases and J dropped 3; count of bases not matched to a gene: 5. Germline V CDR1 and CDR2: SEHNR, FQNEAQ (reference sequence). CDR3: CASSYDRGGTDTQYF. The CDR3 DNA is TGTGCCAGCAGCTACGACAGGGGGGGTACAGATACGCAGTATTTT.

This clonotype has only a few counts. V gene TRBV29-1 combines with J gene TRBJ2-5; tentative D call: TRBD1 (6 bases). V was cut by 6 bases and J by 1 base, with 9 bases left in between. CDR1 and CDR2 from the germline V gene are SQVTM and ANQGSEA. CDR3 length: 12 amino acids. The CDR3, as DNA: TGCAGCGTCGGACAGCGCCAAGAGACCCAGTACTTC. Its protein product is CSVGQRQETQYF.

This clonotype was seen a handful of times. The rearrangement uses TRBV6-5 and TRBJ1-1; D uncertain. Germline V gene data show CDR1 as MNHEY and CDR2 as SVGAGI. The germline V and J ends were trimmed by 2 bases and 0 bases, with 10 bases remaining between them. The CDR3 sequence is 15 residues long. CDR3 sequence reads: CASSYIAALNTEAFF. As DNA, the CDR3 is TGTGCCAGCAGTTACATAGCGGCATTGAACACTGAAGCTTTCTTT.

The chain links TRBV4-3 to TRBJ2-1; 9 nucleotides align to TRBD2. The trim removed 3 bases at V and 4 bases at J, leaving 10 bases unmatched. Germline lookup yields CDR1 LGHNA and CDR2 YSLEER. The CDR3 is 17 amino acids. CDR3: CASSQDDTSGPYNEQFF. In DNA, the CDR3 is TGCGCCAGCAGCCAGGATGACACTAGCGGGCCGTACAATGAGCAGTTCTTC.

This chain uses TRBV30 with TRBJ2-7, with no clear D. Germline CDR1 is GTSNPN and CDR2 is SVGIG (reference sequence). V lost 0 bases, J lost 4 bases, and 10 bases lay in between. This CDR3 is 13 amino acids long. CDR3 in amino acids: CAWSVLAAYEQYF. The CDR3 region has the DNA TGTGCCTGGAGTGTATTGGCGGCTTACGAGCAGTACTTC.

This clonotype was detected a few times. The rearrangement joins TRBV28 to TRBJ2-1; 9 bases map to TRBD2. From germline, CDR1 is MDHEN and CDR2 SYDVKM. J gave up 0 bases and V 6 bases, and 3 bases lay outside the gene matches. The CDR3 spans 15 residues. The CDR3 spells CASRSSGTSYNEQFF. DNA of the CDR3: TGTGCCAGCAGGTCTAGCGGGACCTCCTACAATGAGCAGTTCTTC.

This clonotype was observed at least ten times. The chain links TRBV30 to TRBJ2-3; unclear D gene. V shed 1 base and J shed 3 bases, with 2 bases lying between them. Per germline, CDR1 GTSNPN and CDR2 SVGIG (reference sequence). The CDR3 loop spans 11 amino acids. The CDR3 is CAWSGTDTQYF. CDR3 DNA: TGTGCCTGGAGTGGAACAGATACGCAGTATTTT.

The CDR3: CSVVVQAYGYTF. The CDR3 nucleotides are TGCAGCGTTGTAGTACAGGCCTATGGCTACACCTTC. This chain links TRBV29-1 with TRBJ1-2; D is perhaps TRBD1 (5 bases). Germline CDR1 and CDR2: SQVTM and ANQGSEA. Trimming cost V 4 bases and J 4 bases, with 10 bases left between them. The CDR3 runs to 12 residues.

A few counts support this clonotype. The V call is TRBV24-1, the J call TRBJ2-3; D might be TRBD1 (6 bases). This CDR3 has 16 residues. Per germline, CDR1 KGHDR and CDR2 SFDVKD. Trimming took 4 bases from V and 6 from J, leaving 19 bases between them. The CDR3 DNA reads TGTGCCACCAGTGACTGGAACAGGGCGTACGACGATACGCAGTATTTT. This sequence encodes CATSDWNRAYDDTQYF.

The V gene is TRBV9, the J gene TRBJ2-7; no clear D gene. CDR1 is SGDLS and CDR2 is YYNGEE in the germline V gene. V lost 4 bases and J 0 bases, leaving 11 bases between the germline ends. The CDR3 consists of 14 residues. CDR3 bases: TGTGCCAGCAGCCCTACAGACTTCTCCTACGAGCAGTACTTC. Its translation is CASSPTDFSYEQYF.

The V and J genes are TRBV4-2 and TRBJ2-3, with a possible D match to TRBD2 (6 bases). Germline CDR1 is LGHNA and CDR2 is YNFKEQ. The V and J ends lost 4 bases and 0 bases respectively, with 17 bases between them. This CDR3 spans 17 amino acids. CDR3 DNA sequence: TGTGCCAGCAGCCCCACCCCTAGCGCCCCTAGCACAGATACGCAGTATTTT. Translating gives CASSPTPSAPSTDTQYF.

This clonotype occurred many times. The chain links TRBV12-3 or TRBV12-4 to TRBJ1-1, with TRBD1 as a possible D gene (6 bases). The CDR3 loop spans 14 amino acids. Deletions cut 5 bases from V and 4 bases from J, with 14 bases between. CDR3 sequence: CASSLTGWGTEAFF. In DNA form, the CDR3 reads TGTGCCAGCAGTCTGACAGGATGGGGCACTGAAGCTTTCTTT.

The chain joins TRBV7-9 to TRBJ1-4; D gene uncertain. CDR3 size: 15 residues. V gave up 4 bases and J gave up 2 bases, with 11 bases separating them. The germline CDR1 and CDR2 sequences are SEHNR and FQNEAQ (reference sequence). CDR3: CASSSLEQTNEKLFF. The CDR3 DNA reads TGTGCCAGCAGCTCCCTTGAGCAGACTAATGAAAAACTGTTTTTT. The full variable domain, completed using reference TRBV7-9 and TRBJ1-4, is DTGVSQNPRHKITKRGQNVTFRCDPISEHNRLYWYRQTLGQGPEFLTYFQNEAQLEKSRLLSDRFSAERPKGSFSTLEIQRTEQGDSAMYLCASSSLEQTNEKLFFGSGTQLSVL.

Many counts were recorded for this clonotype. The gene calls are TRBV7-2 and TRBJ2-5, with TRBD1 matching 7 bases. CDR3 length: 14 residues. After removal of 4 bases from V and 2 bases from J, the junction contained 4 bases not matched to a gene. The germline V gene has CDR1 SGHTA and CDR2 FQGNSA. The CDR3 here is CASSSQTGQETQYF. Written as DNA, the CDR3 is TGTGCCAGCAGCTCCCAGACAGGGCAAGAGACCCAGTACTTC. Complete variable domain (other parts from reference TRBV7-2 and TRBJ2-5): GAGVSQSPSNKVTEKGKDVELRCDPISGHTALYWYRQSLGQGLEFLIYFQGNSAPDKSGLPSDRFSAERTGGSVSTLTIQRTQQEDSAVYLCASSSQTGQETQYFGPGTRLLVL.

The CDR3 protein is CASGGRSSGNTIYF. In nucleotides, the CDR3 is TGTGCCTCCGGGGGCAGGAGCTCTGGAAACACCATATATTTT. The rearrangement joins TRBV10-3 to TRBJ1-3; D is possibly TRBD1 (6 bases). The germline V gene has CDR1 ENHRY and CDR2 SYGVKD. The ends were cut back, 11 bases at V and 0 bases at J, with 14 bases in the middle. This CDR3 spans 14 amino acids.

This clonotype has more than one count but fewer than ten. V is TRBV7-6 and J is TRBJ2-3; tentatively, D is TRBD1 or TRBD2 (6 bases each). The germline V gene has CDR1 SGHVS and CDR2 FNYEAQ. This CDR3 is built from 16 residues. V was shortened by 5 bases and J by 9 bases, with 24 bases between the two germline ends. CDR3 DNA sequence: TGTGCCAGCAGCCCAGGGGACTCAGCGATCCTTTTAACGCAGTATTTT. It specifies CASSPGDSAILLTQYF. The variable domain in full, with the rest retrieved from reference TRBV7-6 and TRBJ2-3, is GAGVSQSPRYKVTKRGQDVALRCDPISGHVSLYWYRQALGQGPEFLTYFNYEAQQDKSGLPNDRFSAERPEGSISTLTIQRTEQRDSAMYRCASSPGDSAILLTQYFGPGTRLTVL.

This clonotype has only a few counts. The chain combines TRBV12-3 or TRBV12-4 with TRBJ1-4; tentatively, D is TRBD1 (5 bases). The CDR3 has 12 residues. Trimming took 7 bases from V and 4 from J, leaving 7 bases between them. The CDR3 DNA reads as TGTGCCAGCACTGGACATAATGAAAAACTGTTTTTT. Residues: CASTGHNEKLFF.

This chain connects TRBV3-1 to TRBJ1-2, with a possible D match to TRBD1 (6 bases). In germline, CDR1 is LGHDT, CDR2 YNNKEL (reference sequence). This CDR3 has 15 amino acids. V lost 0 bases to trimming and J lost 4 bases, with 12 bases between them. CDR3 coding DNA: TGTGCCAGCAGCCAAGATCGAGAAGGGGGCTATGGCTACACCTTC. Protein: CASSQDREGGYGYTF.

In its sample, this clonotype was seen a few times. The chain carries TRBV7-3 and TRBJ2-1; 7 bases line up with TRBD2. With 4 bases clipped from V and 0 bases from J, the junction kept 9 bases outside the gene matches. Germline V gene sequence: CDR1 SGHTA, CDR2 FQGTGA. The CDR3 contains 17 residues. Written as DNA, the CDR3 is TGTGCCAGCAGCTCACGACTAGCCTTGTTCTCCTACAATGAGCAGTTCTTC. This gives the protein CASSSRLALFSYNEQFF.

J is TRBJ2-1 and V is TRBV7-3; TRBD2 might be the D (5 bases). Trimming removed 2 bases at V and 6 bases at J, with 11 bases between. The CDR3 loop spans 14 amino acids. CDR1 and CDR2 (germline): SGHTA, FQGTGA. Here the CDR3 reads CASSLFEGRNEQFF. The CDR3 coding sequence is TGTGCCAGCAGCTTATTCGAGGGTCGCAATGAGCAGTTCTTC.

This rearrangement joins TRBV7-8 to TRBJ2-5; 14 nucleotides agree with TRBD2. CDR3 length: 17 amino acids. CDR1 is SGHVS and CDR2 is FQNEAQ in the germline V gene. J gave up 4 bases and V 5 bases, and 9 bases lay outside the gene matches. CDR3 sequence reads: CASSRLAGGPIPETQYF. For the CDR3, the DNA is TGTGCCAGCAGCCGACTAGCGGGGGGGCCGATTCCAGAGACCCAGTACTTC.

This clonotype was seen more than once but under ten times. The chain is built from TRBV3-1 and TRBJ2-1; weak D call: TRBD1 (7 bases). The CDR3 consists of 16 residues. Germline CDR1 reads LGHDT; CDR2 reads YNNKEL (reference sequence). Trimming left V 4 bases short and J 8 bases short, with 21 bases between. The chain's CDR3 is CASSRRGRVRGDEQFF. The DNA of the CDR3 is TGTGCCAGCAGCCGCCGGGGGAGAGTCAGGGGGGATGAGCAGTTCTTC.

This clonotype has just a few counts. At one boundary the junction diverges from the germline segment, which might be a read error. The chain has TRBV5-1 and TRBJ2-3, with D uncertain. The CDR3 loop spans 14 amino acids. Looked up from germline, CDR1 is SGHRS and CDR2 is YFSETQ. CDR3 DNA: TGTGCCAGCAGCTTAGGTCAACCCACAGATACGCAGTATTTT. Amino acids: CASSLGQPTDTQYF.

This clonotype was found a few times. The gene calls are TRBV7-2 and TRBJ2-1, with 11 bases identical to TRBD2. With V trimmed by 1 base and J by 1 base, 15 bases remained unmatched. Germline CDR1 and CDR2: SGHTA and FQGNSA. This CDR3 has 21 residues. The CDR3 coding sequence is TGTGCCAGCAGCTTAGTAGGTATCGAGACTAGCGGGATAGGTTCCTACAATGAGCAGTTCTTC. As protein: CASSLVGIETSGIGSYNEQFF.

This clonotype was observed a few times. This chain links TRBV5-5 with TRBJ2-7, with D possibly matching TRBD1 (5 bases). This CDR3 has 11 amino acids. V was clipped by 5 bases and J by 2 bases, with 5 bases between them. The germline V gene has CDR1 SGHKS and CDR2 YYEKEE (reference sequence). CDR3 sequence (DNA): TGTGCCAGCAGGACAGCCTACGAGCAGTACTTC. This gives the protein CASRTAYEQYF.

This clonotype was seen more than once but under ten times. The gene calls are TRBV4-2 and TRBJ2-3; TRBD2 agrees at 8 bases. V dropped 0 bases and J dropped 3; count of bases not matched to a gene: 8. This CDR3 is 17 amino acids long. The germline gives CDR1 LGHNA, CDR2 YNFKEQ. The CDR3 bases are TGTGCCAGCAGCCAAGATCGGGAGGGAGACGGAACAGATACGCAGTATTTT. Amino acids: CASSQDREGDGTDTQYF.